These T cell receptor beta chains were read from a single sample in a study of CD8+ T cells in alopecia areata. Using immunoSEQ multiplex PCR, the repertoire was profiled, and TCRdb retains in-frame clones only, with some absent. Of roughly 150,000 clones listed, around half are singletons. This specimen was CD8+ T cells sorted from blood, taken at week 4, from a patient treated with tofacitinib. The receptors shown here come from a human donor with alopecia areata. The CDR3 runs from the conserved cysteine through the conserved F or W.

len	v_gene	j_gene	CDR3aa
12	TRBV5-6	TRBJ1-2	CASSSLDYGYTF
17	TRBV27	TRBJ1-5	CASSLGPGQGATQPQHF
15	TRBV7-9	TRBJ1-6	CASSLGGQHNSPLHF
15	TRBV2	TRBJ1-5	CASSEVGGGNQPQHF
15	TRBV4-1	TRBJ1-6	CASSQDGGNNSPLHF
16	TRBV4-1	TRBJ2-7	CASSQDFQLGVFEQYF
12	TRBV29-1	TRBJ1-1	CSAKTGDTEAFF
15	TRBV5-1	TRBJ2-5	CASSLRGSPLETQYF
15	TRBV19	TRBJ1-5	CATSPVDGSNQPQHF
13	TRBV29-1	NA	CSIPGGGPYEQYF
13	TRBV6-1	TRBJ1-5	CASYDGSAQPQHF
12	TRBV7-9	TRBJ2-7	CASSSVWWEQYF
16	TRBV5-6	TRBJ2-2	CASSLVGTGDTGELFF
15	TRBV10-3	TRBJ2-3	CAISEADRVADTQYF
15	TRBV2	TRBJ1-2	CASITGHLTNYGYTF
13	TRBV5-1	TRBJ2-1	CASSLTGYNEQFF
16	TRBV7-8	TRBJ2-5	CASSPRLAGGIETQYF
14	TRBV30	TRBJ2-1	CAWTRQGTFNEQFF
13	TRBV5-6	TRBJ2-5	CASSWGPEETQYF
17	TRBV27	TRBJ2-4	CASSLSGTPEGKNIQYF
13	TRBV9	TRBJ2-5	CASSVEALETQYF
14	TRBV6-5	TRBJ2-3	CASRSSGGEDTQYF
15	TRBV5-6	TRBJ2-1	CASIDSGGHRNEQFF
16	TRBV5-1	TRBJ2-3	CASSPRLAGESDTQYF
13	TRBV5-6	TRBJ2-5	CASSLPELETQYF
14	TRBV9	TRBJ2-7	CASSAPGTEHEQYF
16	TRBV18	TRBJ2-3	CASSPDRGVGTDTQYF
13	TRBV7-8	TRBJ1-1	CASSRQGYTEAFF
13	TRBV29-1	TRBJ1-2	CSVEEGFSHGYTF
14	TRBV2	TRBJ1-5	CASSGDTINQPQHF
13	TRBV13	TRBJ1-2	CASSAQGGYGYTF
14	TRBV13	TRBJ2-3	CASSLTAGTDTQYF
13	TRBV19	TRBJ1-1	CASSILLDRAAFF
15	TRBV9	TRBJ2-7	CASSVEGTGVYEQYF
16	TRBV19	TRBJ1-1	CASSWDRATLNTEAFF
13	TRBV27	TRBJ2-2	CASLPTGTGELFF
14	TRBV4-3	TRBJ2-7	CASSLRGDVYEQYF
16	TRBV30	TRBJ1-1	CAWSVMAGRGSTEAFF
14	TRBV4-1	TRBJ2-5	CASSQVGEGETQYF
14	TRBV30	TRBJ2-7	CAWSGGQGAHEQYF
15	TRBV6-5	TRBJ2-5	CASSYFLGTMEGQYF
14	TRBV13	TRBJ2-7	CASSLVGDSYEQYF
16	TRBV13	TRBJ1-4	CASSPHEQGVSEKLFF
15	TRBV4-2	TRBJ2-5	CASSQEQGNEETQYF
13	TRBV4-1	TRBJ1-2	CASSQRPVGGYTF
14	TRBV5-6	TRBJ2-7	CASSLGTRAYEQYF
15	TRBV29-1	TRBJ2-7	CSVGGTRGAPYEQYF
16	TRBV7-2	TRBJ1-2	CASSFRGSGFIYGYTF
14	TRBV7-9	TRBJ1-2	CASSLVSGIYGYTF
14	TRBV6-6	TRBJ1-2	CASSYPQGGPGYTF
13	TRBV6-5	TRBJ2-5	CASGQEEQETQYF
13	TRBV2	TRBJ1-1	CASIFNWSTEAFF